Following are 24 T cell receptor beta chains from one sample sequenced in a study of blood T cell repertoires in COVID-19. Here immunoSEQ multiplex PCR was the method, and the copy in TCRdb shows in-frame clones only, minus some. The profile shows about 200,000 clones, 86% of them singletons. Source material: peripheral blood. Receptors originate from a woman aged 70-85 years with acute or convalescent COVID-19.

This clone was observed a handful of times. The chain joins TRBV7-2 to TRBJ2-4; D may be TRBD1 (6 bases). The CDR3 runs to 16 residues. The germline gives CDR1 SGHTA, CDR2 FQGNSA. With 5 bases removed from V and 0 bases from J, the gap between germline ends came to 14 bases. CDR3 nucleotides: TGTGCCAGCAGCACTCCGGGACACCTAGCCAAAAACATTCAGTACTTC. Its protein product is CASSTPGHLAKNIQYF. Supplemented by reference TRBV7-2 and TRBJ2-4, the full variable domain reads GAGVSQSPSNKVTEKGKDVELRCDPISGHTALYWYRQSLGQGLEFLIYFQGNSAPDKSGLPSDRFSAERTGGSVSTLTIQRTQQEDSAVYLCASSTPGHLAKNIQYFGAGTRLSVL.

J is TRBJ1-5 and V is TRBV28, with a weak D call TRBD1 (5 bases). V was cut by 7 bases and J by 6 bases, with 19 bases left in between. Germline CDR1 and CDR2: MDHEN and SYDVKM. This CDR3 is 15 amino acids long. The CDR3 DNA is TGTGCCAGCACCCAATGGGGGGGGATGGGTCAGCCCCAGCATTTT. It codes for CASTQWGGMGQPQHF.

The chain couples TRBV5-1 to TRBJ2-5, with D maybe TRBD1 (6 bases). This CDR3 has 15 amino acids. Trimming took off 3 bases at V and 4 bases at J, with 16 bases between the two ends. Germline V CDR1 and CDR2: SGHRS, YFSETQ. Here the CDR3 reads CASSSNLKQGETQYF. The CDR3 nucleotides read TGCGCCAGCAGCTCAAACCTTAAACAGGGAGAGACCCAGTACTTC. Looking up the rest from reference TRBV5-1 and TRBJ2-5 gives the full variable domain: KAGVTQTPRYLIKTRGQQVTLSCSPISGHRSVSWYQQTPGQGLQFLFEYFSETQRNKGNFPGRFSGRQFSNSRSEMNVSTLELGDSALYLCASSSNLKQGETQYFGPGTRLLVL.

This chain links TRBV6-5 with TRBJ1-2, with no clear D. The V gene's germline CDR1 is MNHEY and CDR2 SVGAGI. Trimming removed 2 bases from V and 0 bases from J, with 7 bases in between. This CDR3 has 14 residues. CDR3 DNA: TGTGCCAGCAGTTACGACATACCTAACTATGGCTACACCTTC. Translated: CASSYDIPNYGYTF.

The chain carries TRBV25-1 and TRBJ2-2; D might be TRBD2 (5 bases). V was cut by 4 bases and J by 9 bases, with 15 bases left in between. This CDR3 contains 14 residues. Germline-derived CDR1 and CDR2 are MGHDK and SYGVNS. As DNA, the CDR3 is TGTGCCAGCAGTGCCACACTCTCGGGAAGGGAGCTGTTTTTT. This sequence encodes CASSATLSGRELFF.

This rearrangement joins TRBV25-1 to TRBJ2-1; D not certain. Germline assignment: CDR1 MGHDK and CDR2 SYGVNS. V was pared by 2 bases and J by 0 bases, with 8 bases between. The length of the CDR3 is 15 residues. CDR3 bases: TGTGCCAGCAGTGAACTCCGAGTCTCCTACAATGAGCAGTTCTTC. Residues: CASSELRVSYNEQFF.

The V and J genes are TRBV19 and TRBJ1-1; D not resolved. Germline V CDR1 and CDR2: LNHDA, SQIVND (reference sequence). V lost 0 bases, J lost 4 bases, and 6 bases lay in between. CDR3 length: 13 amino acids. This CDR3 reads CASSIESGTEAFF. The CDR3 DNA follows: TGTGCCAGTAGTATAGAGAGTGGCACTGAAGCTTTCTTT.

The chain couples TRBV6-1 to TRBJ2-7; 9 nucleotides align to TRBD1. Germline trimming cut 3 bases from V and 1 base from J; bases unmatched to any gene: 7. The CDR3 is 16 amino acids. The V gene's germline CDR1 is MNHNS and CDR2 SASEGT. CDR3 nucleotides: TGTGCCAGCAGTGATAAACCGGGACAGGGTTCCTACGAGCAGTACTTC. This codes for CASSDKPGQGSYEQYF.

This clone was recorded only once. The gene calls are TRBV19 and TRBJ1-5; 9 bases line up with TRBD1. The CDR3 consists of 14 residues. In germline, CDR1 is LNHDA, CDR2 SQIVND (reference sequence). The V and J ends lost 4 bases and 7 bases, in that order; junction bases with no gene match: 5. The CDR3 reads CASSTRDREQPQHF. The DNA of the CDR3 is TGTGCCAGTAGTACCCGGGACAGGGAACAGCCCCAGCATTTT.

This rearrangement joins TRBV29-1 to TRBJ2-3; D may be TRBD1 (5 bases). This CDR3 region has 12 residues. V lost 1 base and J lost 5, with 7 bases in between. Germline CDR1 and CDR2: SQVTM and ANQGSEA. The CDR3 DNA follows: TGCAGCGTTGAAGCAGGGATAGATACGCAGTATTTT. Its protein is CSVEAGIDTQYF.

The V call is TRBV20-1, the J call TRBJ1-2; 7 bases map to TRBD1. V shed 3 bases, J shed 8 bases, and the junction held 6 bases outside the gene matches. Germline V lookup: CDR1 DFQATT, CDR2 SNEGSKA (reference sequence). The CDR3 consists of 12 residues. Written as DNA, the CDR3 is TGCAGTGCTAGTGAAAACAGGGGCGGCTACACCTTC. Protein: CSASENRGGYTF.

The chain couples TRBV24-1 to TRBJ2-5, with TRBD1 matching 9 bases. Looked up from germline, CDR1 is KGHDR and CDR2 is SFDVKD. Trimming removed 4 bases from V and 4 bases from J; junction bases left unmatched: 9. The CDR3 extends over 16 amino acids. The CDR3 is CATSDQDRGPLETQYF. The CDR3 DNA follows: TGTGCCACCAGTGACCAGGACAGGGGCCCCCTAGAGACCCAGTACTTC.

The chain links TRBV27 to TRBJ2-4; D ambiguous. The CDR3 totals 15 residues. Trimming cost V 2 bases and J 0 bases, with 8 bases left between them. Germline V gives CDR1 MNHEY, CDR2 SMNVEV (reference sequence). This CDR3 is CASSLPELAKNIQYF. The CDR3 DNA follows: TGTGCCAGCAGTTTACCGGAGTTAGCCAAAAACATTCAGTACTTC.

This chain links TRBV2 with TRBJ2-1; no definite D call. In germline, CDR1 is SNHLY, CDR2 FYNNEI. The CDR3 loop spans 13 amino acids. Trimming took 3 bases from V and 4 from J, leaving 7 bases between them. The CDR3 DNA reads as TGTGCCAGCAGTGAGAGCTCTTACAATGAGCAGTTCTTC. As protein: CASSESSYNEQFF.

A single count supports this clone. V is TRBV11-2 and J is TRBJ2-7; TRBD2 matches 7 bases. The junction had 5 bases not matched to a gene; V was cut back by 1 base and J by 2 bases. CDR1 SGHAT and CDR2 FQNNGV come from the germline V gene. The CDR3 covers 15 residues. CDR3 sequence (DNA): TGTGCCAGCAGCTTAGGGTCTAGCGGACCCTACGAGCAGTACTTC. It encodes CASSLGSSGPYEQYF. Full variable domain (missing parts from reference TRBV11-2 and TRBJ2-7): EAGVAQSPRYKIIEKRQSVAFWCNPISGHATLYWYQQILGQGPKLLIQFQNNGVVDDSQLPKDRFSAERLKGVDSTLKIQPAKLEDSAVYLCASSLGSSGPYEQYFGPGTRLTVT.

This clone was seen only once. J is TRBJ1-1 and V is TRBV7-2; possible D gene TRBD1, 5 bases. V dropped 5 bases and J dropped 3 bases, with 13 bases sitting between them. The CDR3 spans 14 residues. CDR1 SGHTA and CDR2 FQGNSA come from the germline V gene. The CDR3 region has the DNA TGTGCCAGCAGCGTACTCCCGGGGGACACTGAAGCTTTCTTT. It is translated as CASSVLPGDTEAFF.

The V and J genes are TRBV6-5 and TRBJ1-2; D perhaps matches TRBD1 (6 bases). Trimming pared 4 bases from V and 7 bases from J, leaving 10 bases between. Germline CDR1 and CDR2: MNHEY and SVGAGI. The CDR3 sequence is 12 residues long. The chain's CDR3 is CASSLDSSGYTF. Written as DNA, the CDR3 is TGTGCCAGCAGTTTGGACAGTTCTGGCTACACCTTC.

V usage is TRBV6-5 and J usage is TRBJ1-1; no clear D gene. CDR1 is MNHEY, CDR2 SVGAGI, per germline. The V and J ends lost 0 bases and 6 bases respectively, with 14 bases between them. The CDR3 loop spans 15 amino acids. The CDR3 spells CASSYSWEMGAEAFF. CDR3 nucleotides: TGTGCCAGCAGTTACTCGTGGGAGATGGGCGCTGAAGCTTTCTTT.

A remark on this clone: One junction end does not reproduce the germline sequence, and a read error may be involved. CDR3 region: CSVEASDRAGVPF. The CDR3 region has the DNA TGCAGCGTTGAAGCTTCCGATAGGGCAGGGGTCCCCTTC. V and J are TRBV29-1 and TRBJ1-2; D may be TRBD1 (6 bases). The CDR3 sequence is 13 residues long. In germline, CDR1 is SQVTM, CDR2 ANQGSEA. The complete variable domain, with remaining parts taken from reference TRBV29-1 and TRBJ1-2, reads SAVISQKPSRDICQRGTSLTIQCQVDSQVTMMFWYRQQPGQSLTLIATANQGSEATYESGFVIDKFPISRPNLTFSTLTVSNMSPEDSSIYLCSVEASDRAGVPFGSGTRLTVV.

V and J are TRBV9 and TRBJ1-2, with 9 nucleotides matching TRBD1. The germline CDR1 and CDR2 sequences are SGDLS and YYNGEE. The J segment lost 5 bases and the V segment lost 0 bases, leaving 8 bases of the junction unmatched. This CDR3 spans 16 amino acids. CDR3 region: CASSVDPGGQGYGYTF. CDR3 nucleotide sequence: TGTGCCAGCAGCGTAGATCCGGGTGGACAGGGGTATGGCTACACCTTC.

The V call is TRBV7-9, the J call TRBJ1-2; the D gene is possibly TRBD1 (5 bases). Germline assignment: CDR1 SEHNR and CDR2 FQNEAQ (reference sequence). Trimming cost V 1 base and J 8 bases, with 11 bases left between them. The CDR3 has 13 amino acids. CDR3: CASSLGGQGGYTF. The CDR3 DNA is TGTGCCAGCAGCTTAGGGGGCCAGGGAGGCTACACCTTC.

This clone has just one count. CDR3 residues: CASSPGQVYTDTQYF. The CDR3, as DNA: TGCGCCAGCAGCCCGGGACAGGTATACACAGATACGCAGTATTTT. This chain connects TRBV5-1 to TRBJ2-3; 8 bases align to TRBD1. V lost 4 bases to trimming and J lost 2 bases; unmatched junction nucleotides: 6. This CDR3 comprises 15 residues. From germline, CDR1 is SGHRS and CDR2 YFSETQ.

The J gene is TRBJ1-2, the V gene TRBV7-6; D is ambiguous. CDR1 is SGHVS and CDR2 is FNYEAQ in the germline V gene. V was shortened by 2 bases and J by 9 bases, with 13 bases between the two germline ends. This CDR3 has 13 amino acids. The CDR3 bases are TGTGCCAGCAGCTTACCGGGAGCTAGGAGCTACACCTTC. Amino acids: CASSLPGARSYTF.

The V and J genes are TRBV7-2 and TRBJ2-5; the D gene is possibly TRBD1 (7 bases). V lost 2 bases, J lost 5 bases, and 15 bases lay in between. CDR1 and CDR2 from the germline V gene are SGHTA and FQGNSA. The CDR3 sequence is 15 residues long. The CDR3, as DNA: TGTGCCAGCAGCTTAAAGACAGGGAGGCAGGAGACCCAGTACTTC. The encoded protein is CASSLKTGRQETQYF.